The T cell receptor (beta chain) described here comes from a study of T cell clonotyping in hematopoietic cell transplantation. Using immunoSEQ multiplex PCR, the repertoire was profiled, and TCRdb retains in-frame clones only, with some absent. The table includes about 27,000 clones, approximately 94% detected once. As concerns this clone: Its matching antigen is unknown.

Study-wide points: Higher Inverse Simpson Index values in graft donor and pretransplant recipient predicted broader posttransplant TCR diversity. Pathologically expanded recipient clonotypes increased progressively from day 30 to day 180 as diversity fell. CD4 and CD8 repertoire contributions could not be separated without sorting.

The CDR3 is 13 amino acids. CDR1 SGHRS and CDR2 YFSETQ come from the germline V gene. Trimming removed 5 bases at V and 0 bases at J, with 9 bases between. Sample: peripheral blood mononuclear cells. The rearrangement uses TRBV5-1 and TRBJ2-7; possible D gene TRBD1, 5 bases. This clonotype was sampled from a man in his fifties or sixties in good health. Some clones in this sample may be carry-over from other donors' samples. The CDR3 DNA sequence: TGCGCCAGCAGTGACAGATTCTCCTACGAGCAGTACTTC. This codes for CASSDRFSYEQYF.